This T cell receptor (beta chain) was recovered during a study of cytomegalovirus exposure and HLA in healthy donors. The CDR3 loop spans 15 amino acids. Trimming cost V 6 bases and J 0 bases, with 15 bases left between them. CDR1 is SGHAT and CDR2 is FQNNGV in the germline V gene. A multiplex PCR was run with 60 Vbeta primers and 13 Jbeta primers. Generated by immunoSEQ multiplex PCR, the TCRdb table keeps only in-frame clones and is missing some. The sample records 100,000 or so clones, approximately 80% being singletons. A word on this clone: Its antigen remains unknown.

General study points: Follow-up analysis later connected one missense variant in DCLRE1C with trimming of TCR beta V- and J-genes. A later analysis linked 15,000 to 20,000 TCR beta sequences to HLA alleles at 0.05 false discovery rate. 150 or so TCR beta chains were listed as cytomegalovirus-associated.

This chain connects TRBV11-2 to TRBJ2-7; D might be TRBD2 (7 bases). The clonotype was recovered from a man between 40 and 49 years old in good health and CMV-seropositive. Sequencing was performed on PBMCs. This CDR3 is CASRKWGGGSYEQYF. The CDR3 nucleotides are TGTGCCAGCAGGAAATGGGGAGGGGGCTCCTACGAGCAGTACTTC.